This TCR beta chain derives from a study of shared clonotypes between healthy human individuals. General observations from the study: The authors expected sequencing depth to affect clonotype sharing among donors.

Only in-frame clones appear in the TCRdb table, and some are missing; sequencing was by immunoSEQ multiplex PCR. The sample has 550,000 to 850,000 clones; 72% are singletons. CDR3 length equals 13 residues. CDR1 is LNHDA and CDR2 is SQIVND in the germline V gene (reference sequence). Trimming pared 4 bases from V and 4 bases from J, leaving 10 bases between. About this clone: The target antigen is unknown.

This TCR came from a woman aged 25 to 39 in good health. The V call is TRBV19, the J call TRBJ1-1; D might be TRBD1 (5 bases). The specimen sequenced was memory CD4+ T cells sorted from blood. Subset noted: CD45RA-negative fraction. CDR3 protein: CASSTGGVTEAFF. The CDR3 DNA is TGTGCCAGTAGTACCGGGGGGGTCACTGAAGCTTTCTTT.